Listed here are 6 T cell receptor beta chains from one sample, sequenced in a study of follicular helper T cells after annual influenza vaccination. This table comes from immunoSEQ multiplex PCR, and its TCRdb copy is limited to in-frame clones, with some not included. The table has 1,500 to 2,000 clones, approximately 84% seen once. Described time point: 2015-2016 season, pre-vaccination. The sample consisted of CXCR5+ CD38- circulating T follicular helper cells from blood, taken on the day of influenza vaccination. Noted subset: circulating Tfh, non-naive CD4+CXCR5+PD-1+ (ICOS+CD38+ or ICOS-CD38-). The receptors here all came from an adult who received the influenza vaccine.

V is TRBV5-6 and J is TRBJ1-2; 7 nucleotides line up with TRBD1. Unmatched junction bases numbered 1, after V lost 0 bases and J lost 5 bases. Germline V gives CDR1 SGHDT, CDR2 YYEEEE. This CDR3 comprises 13 residues. The CDR3 DNA sequence: TGTGCCAGCAGCTTGGCGACAGGGTATGGCTACACCTTC. Protein sequence: CASSLATGYGYTF.

This clone was recorded a few times. V and J are TRBV7-4 and TRBJ1-4; tentative D call: TRBD1 (5 bases). Trimming cost V 5 bases and J 5 bases, with 15 bases left between them. CDR1 is SGHVT, CDR2 SQSDAQ, per germline. The CDR3 has 15 amino acids. The CDR3 nucleotides read TGTGCCAGCAGCCCCTTCCGGGACCCGAATGAAAAACTGTTTTTT. Amino acid sequence: CASSPFRDPNEKLFF.

J is TRBJ1-2 and V is TRBV5-6, with unresolved D. Germline V lookup: CDR1 SGHDT, CDR2 YYEEEE. The germline V and J ends were trimmed by 0 bases and 4 bases, with 16 bases remaining between them. The CDR3 spans 16 residues. The CDR3 loop reads CASSLAGQPVLYGYTF. The DNA of the CDR3 is TGTGCCAGCAGCTTGGCCGGGCAGCCTGTTCTCTATGGCTACACCTTC.

This clone was observed once. The rearrangement joins TRBV7-9 to TRBJ2-3; possible D gene TRBD2, 5 bases. Per germline, CDR1 SEHNR and CDR2 FQNEAQ (reference sequence). V was shortened by 3 bases and J by 4 bases, with 17 bases between the two germline ends. The CDR3 spans 16 residues. CDR3 amino acids: CASSFKEGVAPDTQYF. The CDR3 region has the DNA TGTGCCAGCAGCTTTAAAGAGGGAGTTGCCCCAGATACGCAGTATTTT.

There are a few counts of this clone. J is TRBJ2-3 and V is TRBV19; 8 bases map to TRBD1. This CDR3 region has 14 residues. The germline V gene has CDR1 LNHDA and CDR2 SQIVND (reference sequence). V lost 6 bases, J lost 3 bases, and 5 bases stayed unmatched. The CDR3 DNA reads TGTGCCAGTAGACTGGGACAGGAGACAGATACGCAGTATTTT. Translating it yields CASRLGQETDTQYF.

The J gene is TRBJ1-5, the V gene TRBV28; D may be TRBD1 (5 bases). This CDR3 spans 13 amino acids. With 1 base removed from V and 9 bases from J, the gap between germline ends came to 10 bases. Germline CDR1 reads MDHEN; CDR2 reads SYDVKM. The CDR3: CASSLLTGGPQHF. CDR3 sequence (DNA): TGTGCCAGCAGTTTATTGACGGGGGGGCCCCAGCATTTT.